This T cell receptor beta chain was sequenced in a study of T cells after yellow fever vaccination (dated by TCRdb to between 2018 and 2020). Concerning the study at large: Libraries from fractions with low cell numbers were prepared with the SMART-Seq v4 Ultra Low Input RNA kit. To follow T-cell clones before and after both primary and booster YFV17D yellow fever vaccination, bulk TCR alpha and beta repertoires underwent longitudinal sequencing. Two healthy male donors made up the cohort, one aged 18 to 30 years and the other aged 30 to 40 years. Blood was drawn at multiple timepoints before and after primary and secondary immunization, with bulk PBMC replicates and cell subsets isolated.

The treatment or condition label, as the study defines it: live attenuated yellow fever vaccine strain. PBMCs were isolated from peripheral blood using a standard Ficoll-Paque protocol. Dynabeads CD4 and CD8 positive selection kits were used to isolate the CD4 and CD8 T-cell fractions. RNA was extracted with TriZol from bulk PBMCs, CD4 and CD8 fractions, and dextramer-positive and dextramer-negative fractions. Study-level results and caveats: Only a couple of donors were included in the study, so the extent to which the findings can be generalized is limited. Most clones expanded after primary vaccination were re-detected after the booster (around 96% of CD4 and roughly 85% of CD8), suggesting broad memory maintenance. The secondary T-cell response was found to be weaker but faster than the primary response, with a peak reached on day 5 rather than on day 15. A small share of clonotypes was detected in both CD4 and CD8 compartments, with the overlap likely arising from convergent recombination. Computational filtering was needed because FACS-sorted repertoires could contain abundant contaminating clonotypes from the bulk population.

This sample was sequenced with an Illumina NovaSeq 6000. TCR cDNA was synthesized by 5'RACE template switching, through which a universal primer site and unique molecular identifiers were introduced. Priming for cDNA synthesis came from both the TCR alpha and TCR beta constant segments. Library amplification used two PCR steps, and the second PCR step added sample barcodes and sequencing adapters. Libraries were sequenced on Illumina HiSeq 2500 (2x100 bp) or NovaSeq (2x150 bp). The authors processed their data as follows. MIGEC was used to demultiplex reads and collapse the reads into UMI consensus sequences, and MiXCR was used for V(D)J alignment. Vaccine-responding clonotypes were identified with edgeR using replicate PBMC samples, with FDR below 0.01 and a log2 fold change above 5 up to day 15 being required. Each bulk clonotype was labeled CD4 or CD8 based on which sequenced repertoire, CD4 or CD8, contained the clonotype at higher abundance. TCRdb ran its own pipeline on the public reads, namely fastp trimming at Q25 and MiXCR clone calling, and kept in-frame beta chains. Each entry is one CDR3 protein sequence, shown with its most common DNA and genes. What appears here as the V and J calls and clone size reflects TCRdb's work, not the paper's. The sample table holds 100,000 to 150,000 distinct CDR3 sequences, of which roughly 9% were seen once. The ten most abundant clones make up approximately 37% of the sample.

Of note for this clonotype: Its cognate antigen has yet to be identified. No base qualities exist here, and no much larger clone lies one base off it.

In the germline V gene, CDR1 corresponds to KGHSH and CDR2 to LQKENI. The CDR3 measures 14 amino acids from cysteine to phenylalanine. Just the 42-base CDR3 DNA is kept, in frame starting at base 1. The germline ends are 9 bases apart after V is trimmed by 4 bases and J by 2 bases. The clonotype originates from a man between 18 and 29 years old who received the YFV17D yellow fever vaccine. Sequencing was performed on CD8+ T cells sorted from PBMCs, taken on the day of the yellow fever booster vaccination. The chain employs TRBV18 and TRBJ1-3; TRBD1 is a weak D gene call, 5 bases matching. The DNA sequence follows: TGTGCCAGCTCACAGACAGCCGCTGGAAACACCATATATTTT. This sequence encodes CASSQTAAGNTIYF.